Shown below are 11 T cell receptor beta chains from a single sample sequenced in a study of cytomegalovirus exposure and HLA in healthy donors. The PCR ran on 60 Vbeta and 13 Jbeta primers. Sequencing was performed with immunoSEQ multiplex PCR; in TCRdb, only in-frame clones are kept and a portion is missing. The clone table shows under 150,000 clones, with the ten largest holding less than 2%. The sample was PBMCs. The receptors stem from a woman aged 40-49 years in good health and CMV-seronegative.

This chain joins TRBV5-1 and TRBJ2-7, with 7 nucleotides matching TRBD1. The J segment lost 4 bases and the V segment lost 4 bases, leaving 11 bases of the junction unmatched. The CDR3 runs 15 residues. CDR1 and CDR2 (germline): SGHRS, YFSETQ. The CDR3 bases are TGCGCCAGCAGCAGTCTGACAGGGCCCGAATACGAGCAGTACTTC. It codes for CASSSLTGPEYEQYF. Full variable domain (outside the CDR3, taken from reference TRBV5-1 and TRBJ2-7): KAGVTQTPRYLIKTRGQQVTLSCSPISGHRSVSWYQQTPGQGLQFLFEYFSETQRNKGNFPGRFSGRQFSNSRSEMNVSTLELGDSALYLCASSSLTGPEYEQYFGPGTRLTVT.

V gene TRBV5-1 combines with J gene TRBJ2-3; 8 nucleotides line up with TRBD1. The junction had 10 bases not matched to a gene; V was cut back by 3 bases and J by 4 bases. The CDR3 spans 16 residues. Looked up from germline, CDR1 is SGHRS and CDR2 is YFSETQ. Here the CDR3 DNA reads TGCGCCAGCAGCTCGGGGGCAGGGGGCTTTTCAGATACGCAGTATTTT. Its protein is CASSSGAGGFSDTQYF.

V usage is TRBV6-5 and J usage is TRBJ2-3; maybe TRBD1 (6 bases). Trimming took 5 bases from V and 5 from J, leaving 11 bases between them. The CDR3 consists of 13 residues. Germline CDR1 is MNHEY and CDR2 is SVGAGI. The CDR3 loop is CASSETGRDTQYF. The DNA of the CDR3 is TGTGCCAGCAGTGAAACAGGGAGAGATACGCAGTATTTT.

The DNA for the CDR3 is TGTGCCAGCAGTCCGGGACTGCGCTCTGGGGCCAACGTCCTGACTTTC. Protein product: CASSPGLRSGANVLTF. This chain uses TRBV28 with TRBJ2-6, with a tentative D call TRBD2 (6 bases). Trimming took off 5 bases at V and 0 bases at J, with 11 bases between the two ends. The germline V gene encodes CDR1 MDHEN and CDR2 SYDVKM. The CDR3 runs 16 residues.

The V call is TRBV19, the J call TRBJ2-1, with 16 nucleotides matching TRBD2. CDR3 length: 18 amino acids. The V segment lost 4 bases and the J segment 0 bases; nucleotides outside the gene matches: 3. CDR1 is LNHDA and CDR2 is SQIVND in the germline V gene (reference sequence). The chain's CDR3 is CASSKGLAGGLSYNEQFF. CDR3 bases: TGTGCCAGTAGTAAGGGACTAGCGGGGGGGCTCTCCTACAATGAGCAGTTCTTC.

The V call is TRBV2, the J call TRBJ2-2; 7 bases match TRBD1. After removal of 6 bases from V and 0 bases from J, the junction contained 13 bases not matched to a gene. The CDR3 runs 18 residues. The germline V gene has CDR1 SNHLY and CDR2 FYNNEI. The CDR3 DNA is TGTGCCAGCAGGGACAGGACCCCGGTTAATACGAACACCGGGGAGCTGTTTTTT. This translates into CASRDRTPVNTNTGELFF.

The V gene is TRBV21-1, the J gene TRBJ1-5. TRBV21-1 is classified as a pseudogene. The CDR3 totals 15 residues. CDR3 DNA sequence: TGTGCCAGCAGCAAAGCTCGGGGGGGGGATCAGCCCCAGCATTTT. It encodes CASSKARGGDQPQHF.

The chain couples TRBV27 to TRBJ2-3, with TRBD1 matching over 8 bases. V lost 8 bases, J lost 4 bases, and 2 bases stayed unmatched. CDR1 is MNHEY and CDR2 is SMNVEV in the germline V gene (reference sequence). The CDR3 totals 12 residues. In DNA form, the CDR3 reads TGTGCCAGCCAGGGGGCTGCAGATACGCAGTATTTT. Protein sequence: CASQGAADTQYF.

This chain uses TRBV20-1 with TRBJ1-2, with D uncertain. The CDR3 consists of 11 residues. V was cut by 6 bases and J by 4 bases, with 9 bases left in between. The germline gives CDR1 DFQATT, CDR2 SNEGSKA (reference sequence). The CDR3 is CSAAVPYGYTF. The CDR3 bases are TGCAGTGCGGCTGTGCCCTATGGCTACACCTTC.

The V and J genes are TRBV5-6 and TRBJ1-1; D remains ambiguous. There are 13 residues in the CDR3. The germline V and J ends were trimmed by 5 bases and 0 bases, with 8 bases remaining between them. CDR1 and CDR2 (germline): SGHDT, YYEEEE. CDR3 loop: CASRVGVNTEAFF. DNA for the CDR3: TGTGCCAGCAGGGTGGGAGTGAACACTGAAGCTTTCTTT.

The CDR3 DNA is TGTGCCAGCAGTTCCACAGGGAACACTGAAGCTTTCTTT. Translation gives CASSSTGNTEAFF. V usage is TRBV6-6 and J usage is TRBJ1-1; tentative D call: TRBD1 (5 bases). Deletions cut 4 bases from V and 1 base from J, with 7 bases between. This CDR3 has 13 residues. The germline V gene encodes CDR1 MNHNY and CDR2 SVGAGI (reference sequence).